This T cell receptor beta chain was recovered during a study of blood T cell repertoires in COVID-19. Turning to the study itself: Both acute and convalescent COVID-19 samples were obtained from the United States, Italy and Spain. PBMCs, B-cell-depleted T cells, or T cells were the source of the cDNA or gDNA that made up the material.

Assay: immunoSEQ multiplex PCR; the TCRdb copy retains only in-frame clones and omits some. The sample carries about 400,000 clones, about 87% recorded once. Cohorts were assigned according to the clinical history that participants reported. Germline CDR1 SNHLY, CDR2 FYNNEI. V was clipped by 11 bases and J by 3 bases; unmatched bases: 7. The CDR3 has 14 residues. Material: PBMCs or T cells enriched from blood (not recorded which). The chain is built from TRBV2 and TRBJ1-4; 9 bases match TRBD1. This TCR was recovered from a woman between 45 and 65 years old who had recovered from COVID-19. CDR3 loop: CAGGQGLANEKLFF. The CDR3 bases are TGTGCCGGGGGACAGGGCTTGGCTAATGAAAAACTGTTTTTT.